The 18 T cell receptor beta chains given below trace back to one sample, sequenced in a study of blood T cell repertoires in COVID-19. Sequencing was performed with immunoSEQ multiplex PCR; in TCRdb, only in-frame clones are kept and a portion is missing. Among tens of thousands of clones, 82% were seen once, and the ten largest hold 18%. Sequencing input: peripheral blood. All receptors derive from a human donor in a cohort sampled during active COVID-19.

The rearrangement joins TRBV30 to TRBJ1-3; 9 bases fit TRBD1. The J segment lost 8 bases and the V segment lost 4 bases, leaving 12 bases of the junction unmatched. Germline CDR1 is GTSNPN and CDR2 is SVGIG (reference sequence). The CDR3 is 15 amino acids. CDR3 DNA: TGTGCCTGGATTACAGGGGGCGCCTGGGCTGACACCATATATTTT. Its protein product is CAWITGGAWADTIYF.

This clone appeared a few times. The chain combines TRBV19 with TRBJ2-7; TRBD1 is a possible D gene (6 bases). The germline V gene has CDR1 LNHDA and CDR2 SQIVND (reference sequence). CDR3 length: 14 residues. Trimming took 4 bases from V and 7 from J, leaving 17 bases between them. In DNA, the CDR3 is TGTGCCAGTAGTACGGACAGCAGCACGGTTGAGCAGTACTTC. It translates to CASSTDSSTVEQYF.

This clone occurred a few times. This sample includes further DNA sequences coding for the same CDR3. This chain joins TRBV5-1 and TRBJ1-1; TRBD1 agrees at 8 bases. J lost 1 base, V lost 4 bases, and 3 bases had no gene match. Looked up from germline, CDR1 is SGHRS and CDR2 is YFSETQ. The CDR3 contains 14 residues. The CDR3 coding sequence is TGCGCCAGCAGCCCCGGGACAGGGAACACTGAAGCTTTCTTT. Its translation is CASSPGTGNTEAFF. Drawing the rest from reference TRBV5-1 and TRBJ1-1, the complete variable domain is KAGVTQTPRYLIKTRGQQVTLSCSPISGHRSVSWYQQTPGQGLQFLFEYFSETQRNKGNFPGRFSGRQFSNSRSEMNVSTLELGDSALYLCASSPGTGNTEAFFGQGTRLTVV.

V is TRBV4-3 and J is TRBJ2-3; TRBD2 aligns across 16 bases. The germline V gene encodes CDR1 LGHNA and CDR2 YSLEER. The CDR3 sequence is 20 residues long. The trim removed 1 base at V and 7 bases at J, leaving 14 bases unmatched. The CDR3 DNA sequence: TGCGCCAGCAGCCAAGCCCGGGGACTAGCGGGGGGGCCGAGGCTTCATACGCAGTATTTT. Translated: CASSQARGLAGGPRLHTQYF.

The J gene is TRBJ2-5, the V gene TRBV7-7, with TRBD2 matching 8 bases. After removal of 1 base from V and 0 bases from J, the junction contained 10 bases not matched to a gene. Germline values: CDR1 SSHAT, CDR2 FNYEAQ (reference sequence). The CDR3 is 18 amino acids. Here the CDR3 reads CASSLGGGRGGNQETQYF. The DNA for the CDR3 is TGTGCCAGCAGCTTAGGAGGGGGTCGCGGGGGGAACCAAGAGACCCAGTACTTC.

Regarding this clone: At one of its ends the junction is not consistent with the germline gene, which may arise from a read error. The J gene is TRBJ2-7, the V gene TRBV5-1, with D possibly matching TRBD2 (5 bases). The germline CDR1 and CDR2 sequences are SGHRS and YFSETQ. The CDR3 covers 14 residues. The CDR3 is CASSLADSLVEQYF. In nucleotides, the CDR3 is TGCGCCAGCAGTTTGGCGGACTCTCTTGTCGAGCAGTACTTC. The full variable domain, its missing parts supplied by reference TRBV5-1 and TRBJ2-7, is KAGVTQTPRYLIKTRGQQVTLSCSPISGHRSVSWYQQTPGQGLQFLFEYFSETQRNKGNFPGRFSGRQFSNSRSEMNVSTLELGDSALYLCASSLADSLVEQYFGPGTRLTVT.

V and J are TRBV18 and TRBJ1-2; D is undetermined. Germline V gives CDR1 KGHSH, CDR2 LQKENI. The CDR3 spans 16 residues. Trimming took 3 bases from V and 0 from J, leaving 14 bases between them. In DNA, the CDR3 is TGTGCCAGCTCACCCAACAGCGGCCTAACTAACTATGGCTACACCTTC. It translates to CASSPNSGLTNYGYTF.

This chain joins TRBV7-8 and TRBJ1-2; weak D call: TRBD1 (5 bases). Trimming cost V 5 bases and J 1 base, with 11 bases left between them. Germline lookup yields CDR1 SGHVS and CDR2 FQNEAQ. This CDR3 spans 14 amino acids. The CDR3 region is CASSDPGGNYGYTF. The CDR3 nucleotides are TGTGCCAGCAGCGACCCCGGGGGTAACTATGGCTACACCTTC.

This clone was counted between two and nine times. The rearrangement links TRBV6-2 or TRBV6-3 to TRBJ1-1; D gene uncertain. CDR3 size: 12 residues. Germline lookup yields CDR1 MNHEY and CDR2 SVGEGT. V was pared by 4 bases and J by 5 bases, with 8 bases between. CDR3 DNA sequence: TGTGCCAGCAGTTTGAGGGAGACTGAAGCTTTCTTT. It specifies CASSLRETEAFF.

CDR3 DNA: TGTGCCAGCAGCTCGGGGGGATCCTCCTACGAGCAGTACTTC. As protein: CASSSGGSSYEQYF. The V call is TRBV5-4, the J call TRBJ2-7; 7 nucleotides agree with TRBD2. CDR1 SGHNT and CDR2 YYREEE come from the germline V gene (reference sequence). The CDR3 runs to 14 residues. Germline trimming cut 3 bases from V and 0 bases from J; bases unmatched to any gene: 3.

This clone was picked up one time. The V and J genes are TRBV7-2 and TRBJ2-5, with no clear D. Trimming shortened V by 0 bases and J by 5 bases, and 16 bases separated the two germline ends. Germline V gene lookup returns CDR1 SGHTA and CDR2 FQGNSA. CDR3 size: 16 residues. CDR3 protein: CASSLAAAVRGETQYF. The CDR3 bases are TGTGCCAGCAGCTTAGCGGCGGCCGTCCGAGGCGAGACCCAGTACTTC.

This clone showed up just a few times. CDR3 bases: TGTGCCAGCATAGCGGGGGCTAGCACAGATACGCAGTATTTT. Amino acids: CASIAGASTDTQYF. This rearrangement joins TRBV7-9 to TRBJ2-3, with TRBD2 matching over 9 bases. Germline CDR1 reads SEHNR; CDR2 reads FQNEAQ (reference sequence). The CDR3 extends over 14 amino acids. The ends lost 7 bases at V and 0 bases at J; junction bases unmatched: 2.

This chain connects TRBV6-5 to TRBJ2-6; 8 bases align to TRBD1. The J segment lost 2 bases and the V segment lost 6 bases, leaving 3 bases of the junction unmatched. There are 15 residues in the CDR3. Germline CDR1 and CDR2: MNHEY and SVGAGI. CDR3 region: CASRLQGAGANVLTF. As DNA, the CDR3 is TGTGCCAGCAGGTTACAGGGGGCTGGGGCCAACGTCCTGACTTTC.

The chain joins TRBV7-2 to TRBJ2-5; 10 bases line up with TRBD2. The CDR3 runs 15 residues. V lost 5 bases to trimming and J lost 5 bases; unmatched junction nucleotides: 8. The germline V gene has CDR1 SGHTA and CDR2 FQGNSA. CDR3: CASSASGGAYETQYF. The CDR3 region has the DNA TGTGCCAGCAGCGCAAGCGGGGGGGCCTATGAGACCCAGTACTTC.

The J gene is TRBJ1-1, the V gene TRBV25-1; unclear D gene. V was cut by 4 bases and J by 5 bases, with 11 bases left in between. From germline, CDR1 is MGHDK and CDR2 SYGVNS. The CDR3 extends over 13 amino acids. The CDR3 reads CASSVGGKTEAFF. The CDR3, as DNA: TGTGCCAGCAGTGTGGGAGGGAAGACTGAAGCTTTCTTT.

The chain recombines TRBV18 with TRBJ2-7, with 8 positions matching TRBD2. CDR3 length: 12 amino acids. CDR1 is KGHSH and CDR2 is LQKENI in the germline V gene. J lost 7 bases, V lost 4 bases, and 3 bases had no gene match. This CDR3 is CASSRPGGEQYF. CDR3 coding DNA: TGTGCCAGCTCACGGCCGGGGGGGGAGCAGTACTTC.

The chain has TRBV19 and TRBJ2-1; D ambiguous. V lost 5 bases and J 2 bases, leaving 13 bases between the germline ends. CDR1 is LNHDA and CDR2 is SQIVND in the germline V gene (reference sequence). The CDR3 loop spans 15 amino acids. CDR3 coding DNA: TGTGCCAGTAGTGCCCAGACAACAACCTACAATGAGCAGTTCTTC. Amino acids: CASSAQTTTYNEQFF.

This sequence joins TRBV6-2 or TRBV6-3 and TRBJ2-6; 10 bases are a match to TRBD1. The V gene's germline CDR1 is MNHEY and CDR2 SVGEGT. The CDR3 sequence is 17 residues long. After removal of 1 base from V and 2 bases from J, the junction contained 2 bases not matched to a gene. The CDR3 DNA is TGTGCCAGCAGTTACTTGGACAGGGGGACTGGGGCCAACGTCCTGACTTTC. Protein sequence: CASSYLDRGTGANVLTF.